The text below deals with one T cell receptor beta chain. The target of this receptor is not known. No much larger clone is present one base from it, and per-base qualities are unavailable. These data come from a study of T cell responses to AZD1222 COVID-19 vaccine (TCRdb year 2021). Regarding the complete study: A total of approximately 230 trial participants underwent TCR sequencing, of whom roughly 210 received two doses of AZD1222 and about 25 received two doses of the MenACWY control vaccine. Enrollment into the trials was organized by age into subgroups of 18-55, 56-69 and 70-plus years, and those subgroups contained roughly 140, 27 and 60 TCR-sequenced participants, respectively. Broader findings and caveats from the paper: Most participants were white British and females outnumbered males, and the authors suggested that clonal diversity may have been underestimated. Because no samples from the day 14 peak response were available, repertoires could be characterized only after the peak T cell response. Reportedly, almost half of the unique spike-specific TCRs recognized epitopes lying outside the regions that are mutated in the B.1.351 and B.1.1.7 variants. In the small 56-69-year group, the increase in depth fell short of significance, most likely because of low power. Vaccine-associated CD4 TCRs spanned the whole spike protein, with dominant responses in regions 160-218 and 743-854. Conclusions about previously exposed vaccinees were limited because only six AZD1222 recipients were SARS-CoV-2 seropositive at baseline. Spike-specific TCR breadth and depth rose significantly after two AZD1222 doses compared with day 0 and with MenACWY recipients.

The CDR3 regions of human TCRbeta chains were subjected to immunosequencing. The study's own analysis went as follows. Repertoire TCRs were matched against a reference library of SARS-CoV-2-specific TCRs generated with the MIRA antigen-specificity platform. Breadth was defined as the fraction of unique TCRs that were SARS-CoV-2-associated. Depth was defined as the fraction of total T cells that were SARS-CoV-2-associated. Using the MIRA data, every spike-specific TCR was mapped to the spike region that the TCR reacted to and assigned to either a CD4 or a CD8 class. Log10-transformed breadth and depth values were compared by one-way ANOVA with Sidak's multiple comparisons tests. TCRdb carries this immuneACCESS record with in-frame sequences only. Its versions omit some clonotypes, under half of them owing to an unresolved V gene in the studies checked, with the rest unexplained. V, J and clone size are taken as reported in that table, and D and trimming were inferred from the DNA itself. The sample yields fewer than 90,000 clones; roughly 90% were counted once. 6.9% of the sample rests with the top ten.

Reading the label with the study, this specimen's time point is: about 28 days (+/-7) after the second vaccine dose. Because spike-specific TCR depth and breadth did not differ between the two schedules, AZD1222 recipients who got a second dose at roughly 4 weeks were pooled with those who got a second dose at roughly 12 weeks. Vaccinee samples were obtained from the UK trials COV001 and COV002, which included a single-blind randomized controlled phase 2/3 trial of AZD1222 (ChAdOx1 nCoV-19) in healthy adults. Trial participant PBMC samples were collected at day 0 and day 28 after the second dose for TCRbeta chain sequencing. This TCR came from an adult who received the AZD1222 COVID-19 vaccine. Source: peripheral blood, taken 28 days after the second AZD1222 dose.

The nucleotide sequence reads as follows: TGTGCCAGCAGCGGGGAGTACTATGGCTACACCTTC. It specifies CASSGEYYGYTF. Rearrangement joined TRBV6-2 or TRBV6-3 to TRBJ1-2, with the identity of the D gene unclear. Cut back by 6 bases and 3 bases, the V and J ends lie 8 bases apart. Via the germline V gene, CDR1 is MNHEY and CDR2 SVGEGT. Its CDR3 holds 12 amino acids, cysteine through phenylalanine. Of all the DNA, just the CDR3 is kept, 36 bases in frame from base 1.